This T cell receptor beta chain was documented in a study of control samples from healthy donors and cancer patients. Clones were read by immunoSEQ multiplex PCR, and TCRdb kept only the in-frame ones, dropping some. The data hold roughly 90,000 clones, with around nine tenths observed a single time. Germline V gene data show CDR1 as MNHEY and CDR2 as SMNVEV (reference sequence). The CDR3 is 17 amino acids. The ends were cut back, 4 bases at V and 8 bases at J, with 24 bases in the middle. Sequencing input: PBMCs. This rearrangement joins TRBV27 to TRBJ2-1; D is perhaps TRBD2 (5 bases). This TCR came from a woman aged 45 to 65 with colorectal cancer. The chain's CDR3 is CASSSQRSARTGDEQFF. CDR3 DNA: TGTGCCAGCAGTTCCCAAAGAAGCGCCCGAACCGGGGATGAGCAGTTCTTC.